This T cell receptor (beta chain) was recorded in a study of metastatic and nonmetastatic thyroid tumors. At the level of the study: Malignant and benign thyroid patients had repertoires compared in peripheral blood and tumor or nodule tissue.

Points from the study as a whole: As reported, TCR beta diversity in blood and tumor was significantly higher in malignant thyroid tumors than in benign nodules.

Original processing methods: A classifier for distant metastasis in papillary thyroid cancer was constructed using CDR3 differences observed across clinicopathological groups. MiXCR re-clonotyped the PCR reads for TCRdb. The authors' filters were not applied to this entry. The data show tens of thousands of clones, more than 15% seen once. All patients were treatment-naive before thyroid surgery. The germline gives CDR1 KGHSH, CDR2 LQKENI. The CDR3 totals 16 residues. J gave up 4 bases and V 0 bases, and 6 bases lay outside the gene matches. This clone occurred many times. Its cognate antigen is unknown.

Sequencing input: blood. This chain uses TRBV18 with TRBJ2-5; 9 bases line up with TRBD1. This TCR was recovered from a female donor with papillary thyroid cancer or a benign thyroid nodule (not recorded which). Some clones in this sample may be carry-over from other donors' samples. The CDR3 coding sequence is TGTGCCAGCTCACCACCGAACAGGGGGCAGGTAGAGACCCAGTACTTC. It codes for CASSPPNRGQVETQYF.